A single T cell receptor beta chain is shown here with its context. Its antigen is unidentified. A second PCR, run for about 7 to 11 cycles, used a sample-barcoded 5' primer plus a J-beta primer mix. Each CDR3 protein gets one entry after TCRdb re-called the 5' RACE reads with MiXCR. Found here are roughly 500,000 distinct CDR3 sequences, 25% to 30% of them singletons; the top ten hold about a fifth. This record belongs to a study of blood T cells in healthy people across ages. Study-level information: Template switching caught about one barcoded beta molecule for each two T cells.

Peripheral blood was drawn, approximately 9.7 milliliters per donor. The CDR3 has 13 amino acids. The ends were cut back, 6 bases at V and 9 bases at J, with 15 bases in the middle. The V gene's germline CDR1 is MNHEY and CDR2 SMNVEV (reference sequence). Study-level results: Observed TCR beta diversity per million T cells went down as age went up. This fall followed a roughly linear course with age.

V usage is TRBV27 and J usage is TRBJ2-1; the D gene is possibly TRBD1 (5 bases). The sequence came from a woman between 65 and 79 years old in good health. Sequenced input: blood. CDR3: CASRDTNSIEQFF. The CDR3 DNA reads as TGTGCCAGCAGGGACACAAATTCTATTGAGCAGTTCTTC.